The clone carrying this T cell receptor (beta chain) has more than one count but fewer than ten. What it binds is unknown. Germline V gene data show CDR1 as SNHLY and CDR2 as FYNNEI. Unmatched junction bases numbered 9, after V lost 5 bases and J lost 7 bases. There are 15 residues in the CDR3. Profiling relied on immunoSEQ multiplex PCR, and the TCRdb table lists in-frame clones only, not all of them. The sample contains some 130,000 clones, over 85% of which appear only once. This entry comes from a study of T cell responses to AZD1222 COVID-19 vaccine. Study background: Recipients boosted at about 4 weeks or about 12 weeks are pooled. General study findings and limits: Researchers took repertoire samples only after the peak T cell response had come. Spike-specific TCR repertoires showed rising breadth and depth after two AZD1222 doses. Spike was spanned by vaccine-associated CD4 TCRs, with dominance at 160-218 and 743-854.

This specimen consisted of peripheral blood, obtained on day 0 of AZD1222 vaccination. This TCR was recovered from an adult in good health. The chain links TRBV2 to TRBJ1-2; 11 nucleotides align to TRBD1. This CDR3 reads CASSLRDRGTGGYTF. The DNA of the CDR3 is TGTGCCAGCAGTTTACGGGACAGGGGGACTGGTGGCTACACCTTC.